Listed here are 15 T cell receptor beta chains from one sample, sequenced in a study of blood T cells in healthy people across ages. A second about 7 to 12 cycle PCR used barcoded and J-beta primers. One entry per CDR3 protein results from TCRdb running MiXCR on the 5' RACE reads. Of about 670,000 distinct CDR3 sequences in the sample, around 41% are singletons; the top ten hold 30%. Sequencing was performed on blood. Every receptor here comes from an elderly man in good health.

The genes are TRBV6-1 and TRBJ2-7; D perhaps matches TRBD1 (6 bases). Trimming left V 7 bases short and J 0 bases short, with 10 bases between. Germline CDR1 and CDR2: MNHNS and SASEGT. This CDR3 has 13 amino acids. The CDR3 protein is CASIGQSSYEQYF. DNA of the CDR3: TGTGCCAGCATCGGACAGAGCTCCTACGAGCAGTACTTC.

The rearrangement joins TRBV28 to TRBJ2-4; unclear D gene. Germline CDR1 MDHEN, CDR2 SYDVKM. Trimming shortened V by 10 bases and J by 9 bases, and 16 bases separated the two germline ends. This CDR3 contains 12 residues. The CDR3 protein is CATSLTLPIQYF. The CDR3 DNA reads as TGTGCCACCTCATTGACACTCCCCATTCAGTACTTC.

V and J are TRBV30 and TRBJ1-2; perhaps TRBD1 as D (5 bases). Trimming took off 4 bases at V and 3 bases at J, with 18 bases between the two ends. Germline CDR1 is GTSNPN and CDR2 is SVGIG (reference sequence). The length of the CDR3 is 15 residues. Written as DNA, the CDR3 is TGTGCCTGGACCAACCCCGGGCAGGGCGACTATGGCTACACCTTC. It is translated as CAWTNPGQGDYGYTF.

The gene calls are TRBV7-6 and TRBJ2-1; TRBD1 is a possible D gene (6 bases). With 0 bases removed from V and 13 bases from J, the gap between germline ends came to 19 bases. The germline CDR1 and CDR2 sequences are SGHVS and FNYEAQ. The CDR3 is made up of 15 amino acids. The CDR3 sequence is CASSLAGQLRETQFF. Written as DNA, the CDR3 is TGTGCCAGCAGCTTAGCTGGACAGCTCCGAGAGACCCAGTTCTTC.

The chain carries TRBV2 and TRBJ1-6, with unresolved D. Trimming left V 0 bases short and J 7 bases short, with 4 bases between. Germline V gene lookup returns CDR1 SNHLY and CDR2 FYNNEI. The CDR3 covers 13 residues. CDR3 in amino acids: CASSEARNSPLHF. For the CDR3, the DNA is TGTGCCAGCAGTGAAGCGCGGAATTCACCCCTCCACTTT. Drawing the rest from reference TRBV2 and TRBJ1-6, the complete variable domain is EPEVTQTPSHQVTQMGQEVILRCVPISNHLYFYWYRQILGQKVEFLVSFYNNEISEKSEIFDDQFSVERPDGSNFTLKIRSTKLEDSAMYFCASSEARNSPLHFGNGTRLTVT.

The chain carries TRBV21-1 and TRBJ2-3; TRBD1 is the table's D call, not checked against the DNA. TRBV21-1 is a pseudogene locus. The CDR3 runs to 24 residues. The CDR3 reads CASSKASPGAPCRLRDLSFSTQYF. In DNA, the CDR3 is TGTGCCAGCAGCAAAGCATCGCCCGGGGCCCCCTGCAGGCTCCGGGACCTTTCGTTTAGTACGCAGTATTTT.

The genes are TRBV5-1 and TRBJ1-2; the D gene is possibly TRBD1 (5 bases). There are 13 residues in the CDR3. Trimming took off 3 bases at V and 4 bases at J, with 10 bases between the two ends. Germline CDR1 and CDR2: SGHRS and YFSETQ. CDR3 bases: TGCGCCAGCAGCTGGGACGGATCCTATGGCTACACCTTC. Amino acid sequence: CASSWDGSYGYTF.

V and J are TRBV20-1 and TRBJ2-5, with TRBD1 as a possible D gene (6 bases). Germline V lookup: CDR1 DFQATT, CDR2 SNEGSKA (reference sequence). The V and J ends lost 0 bases and 2 bases respectively, with 13 bases between them. The CDR3 covers 15 residues. CDR3 sequence reads: CSARDQGRGQETQYF. The CDR3 region has the DNA TGCAGTGCTAGAGATCAGGGGCGCGGGCAAGAGACCCAGTACTTC.

V is TRBV4-1 and J is TRBJ1-5; D may be TRBD1 (6 bases). Germline lookup yields CDR1 MGHRA and CDR2 YSYEKL. The CDR3 is 15 amino acids. Trimming took off 1 base at V and 6 bases at J, with 13 bases between the two ends. The DNA for the CDR3 is TGCGCCAGCAGCCAAGGAAACAGGGTAGGTCAGCCCCAGCATTTT. As protein: CASSQGNRVGQPQHF.

CDR3 protein: CASSDWGQFNTEAFF. The CDR3 DNA reads TGTGCCAGCAGCGACTGGGGACAGTTTAACACTGAAGCTTTCTTT. This sequence joins TRBV27 and TRBJ1-1, with 7 bases lining up with TRBD1. Germline assignment: CDR1 MNHEY and CDR2 SMNVEV (reference sequence). Losses at the gene ends were 6 bases for V and 2 bases for J; bases not matched to a gene: 9. The CDR3 loop spans 15 amino acids.

This clonotype was detected only once. The rearrangement uses TRBV20-1 and TRBJ2-3, with a weak D call TRBD2 (5 bases). Germline V gives CDR1 DFQATT, CDR2 SNEGSKA (reference sequence). CDR3 size: 12 residues. V was pared by 4 bases and J by 6 bases, with 11 bases between. CDR3 in amino acids: CSATEGGDTQYF. In DNA, the CDR3 is TGCAGTGCTACCGAGGGTGGGGATACGCAGTATTTT.

This clonotype was observed a few times. V gene TRBV4-1 combines with J gene TRBJ2-7; 11 bases are a match to TRBD2. The CDR3 length is 17 residues. Unmatched junction bases numbered 11, after V lost 4 bases and J lost 3 bases. The germline CDR1 and CDR2 sequences are MGHRA and YSYEKL. CDR3 region: CASSRTTSGVLGYEQYF. CDR3 nucleotide sequence: TGCGCCAGCAGCCGTACGACTAGCGGGGTGTTGGGCTACGAGCAGTACTTC.

J is TRBJ1-4 and V is TRBV14; 8 bases agree with TRBD1. The germline V gene encodes CDR1 SGHDN and CDR2 FVKESK. The J segment lost 7 bases and the V segment lost 5 bases, leaving 9 bases of the junction unmatched. The CDR3 consists of 15 residues. The CDR3 loop is CASSFRDRRLEKLFF. Here the CDR3 DNA reads TGTGCCAGCAGCTTCCGGGACAGGAGACTTGAAAAACTGTTTTTT. The full variable domain, its missing parts supplied by reference TRBV14 and TRBJ1-4, is EAGVTQFPSHSVIEKGQTVTLRCDPISGHDNLYWYRRVMGKEIKFLLHFVKESKQDESGMPNNRFLAERTGGTYSTLKVQPAELEDSGVYFCASSFRDRRLEKLFFGSGTQLSVL.

The chain is built from TRBV2 and TRBJ1-2; D gene ambiguous. This CDR3 has 14 residues. The ends were cut back, 6 bases at V and 3 bases at J, with 14 bases in the middle. CDR1 SNHLY and CDR2 FYNNEI come from the germline V gene. The CDR3 DNA follows: TGTGCCAGCAGAGGAGGATCCGGGGACTATGGCTACACCTTC. Protein product: CASRGGSGDYGYTF.

CDR3 nucleotide sequence: TGTGCCAGCAGCACCTCGGGACAGGGAGAGACCCAGTACTTC. It translates to CASSTSGQGETQYF. The chain carries TRBV7-2 and TRBJ2-5, with 9 bases identical to TRBD1. From germline, CDR1 is SGHTA and CDR2 FQGNSA. The junction had 5 bases not matched to a gene; V was cut back by 5 bases and J by 4 bases. CDR3 size: 14 residues.